These T cell receptor beta chains were read from a single sample in a study of CD8+ T cells in alopecia areata. This table comes from immunoSEQ multiplex PCR, and its TCRdb copy is limited to in-frame clones, with some not included. The table records 180,000 or so clones, about three fifths of them present only once. The sequences come from CD4+ T cells sorted from blood, collected between weeks 55 and 65, from a patient treated with tofacitinib. The source of these receptors is a human donor with alopecia areata. CDR3s include the opening cysteine and the closing phenylalanine or tryptophan. The D gene is left open where the match is weak. Rows may omit the clone size; those that give it use once, few, many or a size class.

v_call	d_call	j_call	clone_size	cdr3_aa	cdr3_nt
TRBV30	TRBD1	TRBJ1-2	many	CAWSRDRPYGYTF	TGTGCCTGGAGTAGGGACAGGCCATATGGCTACACCTTC
TRBV10-3	.	TRBJ2-5	.	CATGSLAETQYF	TGTGCCACCGGGTCTCTGGCGGAGACCCAGTACTTC
TRBV6-1	.	TRBJ2-7	.	CASSGGGTYEQYF	TGCGCCAGCAGTGGAGGGGGGACCTACGAGCAGTACTTC
TRBV11-2	.	TRBJ2-7	few	CASSFLSRGSEQYF	TGTGCCAGCAGCTTCTTGTCCCGGGGTAGCGAGCAGTACTTC
TRBV5-1	TRBD1	TRBJ2-3	few	CASSSNRGIPDTQYF	TGCGCCAGCAGCTCCAACAGGGGGATTCCAGATACGCAGTATTTT
TRBV5-1	TRBD1	TRBJ2-5	.	CASNLVRQGGTQYF	TGCGCCAGCAATCTCGTCCGACAGGGTGGGACCCAGTACTTC
TRBV14	.	TRBJ2-4	few	CASSQAGIQYF	TGTGCCAGCAGCCAAGCGGGGATTCAGTACTTC
TRBV5-1	.	TRBJ1-1	.	CASSLGSGANTEAFF	TGCGCCAGCAGCTTGGGGTCAGGGGCGAACACTGAAGCTTTCTTT
TRBV7-8	TRBD2	TRBJ2-7	.	CASSLTSGGTYEQYF	TGTGCCAGCAGCCTGACTAGCGGGGGTACTTACGAGCAGTACTTC
TRBV2	.	TRBJ1-2	.	CASSPQGYYGYTF	TGTGCCAGCAGTCCCCAGGGTTACTATGGCTACACCTTC
TRBV27	.	TRBJ2-2	few	CASSFETGRTGELFF	TGTGCCAGCAGTTTCGAGACAGGTCGGACCGGGGAGCTGTTTTTT
TRBV18	.	TRBJ2-2	.	CASSPPRGNTGELFF	TGTGCCAGCTCACCCCCCCGGGGGAACACCGGGGAGCTGTTTTTT
TRBV29-1	.	TRBJ2-2	.	CSVSERRPTGELFF	TGCAGCGTTTCTGAGAGGAGACCAACCGGGGAGCTGTTTTTT
TRBV29-1	.	TRBJ2-3	.	CSVVDDTQYF	TGCAGCGTTGTAGACGATACGCAGTATTTT
TRBV30	.	TRBJ1-3	.	CAWSVHGSGNTIYF	TGTGCCTGGAGTGTCCATGGCTCTGGAAACACCATATATTTT
TRBV18	.	TRBJ1-2	once	CASSPPGAGVRTYGYTF	TGTGCCAGCTCACCACCGGGGGCAGGGGTGAGGACATATGGCTACACCTTC
TRBV4-2	.	TRBJ1-5	.	CASSQVGSNQPQHF	TGTGCCAGCAGCCAAGTGGGTAGCAATCAGCCCCAGCATTTT
TRBV5-4	.	TRBJ2-3	few	CASSPGGQPVPAQYF	TGTGCCAGCAGCCCGGGGGGCCAACCCGTCCCGGCGCAGTATTTT
TRBV30	TRBD1	TRBJ2-5	.	CAWSGGQGRETQYF	TGTGCCTGGAGTGGGGGACAGGGTCGAGAGACCCAGTACTTC